This T cell receptor beta chain was found in a study of regulatory T cells in long-lasting Graves disease. Study-wide results and limits: Investigators studied peripheral blood only, not thyroid tissue. Small numbers of samples may have cut accuracy. When disease was persistent, TRBV28, TRBJ1-2 and TRBJ2-5 were the favored segments.

Both iRepertoire HTBI primers and Arm-PCR of CDR3 regions were used to build the TCR beta libraries. In TCRdb, the multiplex PCR reads were re-called with MiXCR into one record per CDR3 protein. The sample gives roughly 400,000 distinct CDR3 sequences, roughly 23% of which show up once; roughly 13% is in the top ten. This sample's time point: persistent/refractory GD, antithyroid drugs over 5 years with positive TRAb. The authors made the TCR library using RNA they extracted from PBMCs. Tubes containing EDTA received roughly 8.8 milliliters of drawn peripheral blood. The CDR3 extends over 14 amino acids. Germline CDR1 SNHLY, CDR2 FYNNEI. The V segment lost 7 bases and the J segment 4 bases; nucleotides outside the gene matches: 6. The sample holds many counts of this clonotype. Its specificity is unknown.

This rearrangement joins TRBV2 to TRBJ2-5, with 10 bases lining up with TRBD2. This clonotype was obtained from a female donor with Graves disease. Specimen: peripheral blood mononuclear cells (PBMCs), collected when the disease was refractory, from a patient treated with antithyroid drugs. In DNA, the CDR3 is TGTGCCAGCACCTGGACTAGCGGACCAGAGACCCAGTACTTC. Its translation: CASTWTSGPETQYF.